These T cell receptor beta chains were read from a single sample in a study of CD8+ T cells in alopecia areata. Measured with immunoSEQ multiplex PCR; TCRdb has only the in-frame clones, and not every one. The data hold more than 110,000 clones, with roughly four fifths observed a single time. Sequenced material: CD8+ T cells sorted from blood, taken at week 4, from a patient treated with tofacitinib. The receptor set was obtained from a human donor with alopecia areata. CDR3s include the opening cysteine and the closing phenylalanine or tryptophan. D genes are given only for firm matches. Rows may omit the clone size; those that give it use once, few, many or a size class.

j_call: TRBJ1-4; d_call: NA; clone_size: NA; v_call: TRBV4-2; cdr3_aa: CASSQEGGKLFF; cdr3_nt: TGTGCCAGCAGCCAAGAAGGAGGAAAACTGTTTTTT
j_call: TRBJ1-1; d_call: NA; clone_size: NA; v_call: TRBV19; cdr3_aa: CASSRTDGGTEAFF; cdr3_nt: TGTGCCAGTAGTCGGACAGACGGAGGCACTGAAGCTTTCTTT
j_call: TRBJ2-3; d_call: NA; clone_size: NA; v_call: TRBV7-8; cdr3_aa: CASSLVQMQGDTQYF; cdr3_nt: TGTGCCAGCAGCTTAGTCCAAATGCAGGGAGATACGCAGTATTTT
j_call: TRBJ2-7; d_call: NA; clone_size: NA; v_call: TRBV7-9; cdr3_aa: CASSLKGSYEQYF; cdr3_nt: TGTGCCAGCAGCTTAAAAGGGTCCTACGAGCAGTACTTC
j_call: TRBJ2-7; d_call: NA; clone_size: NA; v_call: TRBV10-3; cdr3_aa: CAISDEGVEQYF; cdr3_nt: TGTGCCATCAGTGATGAGGGGGTCGAGCAGTACTTC
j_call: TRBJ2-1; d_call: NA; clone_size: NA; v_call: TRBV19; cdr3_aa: CASSIGRYSYNEQFF; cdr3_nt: TGTGCCAGTAGTATAGGACGGTACTCCTACAATGAGCAGTTCTTC
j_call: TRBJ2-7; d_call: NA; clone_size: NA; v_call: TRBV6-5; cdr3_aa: CASSYGAGYEQYF; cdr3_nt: TGTGCCAGCAGCTACGGGGCGGGGTACGAGCAGTACTTC
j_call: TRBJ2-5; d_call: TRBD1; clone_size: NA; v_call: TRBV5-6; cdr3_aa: CASSLVEGQGMYQETQYF; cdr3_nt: TGTGCCAGCAGCTTGGTGGAGGGACAGGGGATGTACCAAGAGACCCAGTACTTC
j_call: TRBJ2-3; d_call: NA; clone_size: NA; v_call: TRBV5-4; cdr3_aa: CASSSRDSSRDTQYF; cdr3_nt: TGTGCCAGCAGCTCCCGGGACTCCTCCCGGGATACGCAGTATTTT
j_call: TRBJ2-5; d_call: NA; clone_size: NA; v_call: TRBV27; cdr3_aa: CASSLGTGTQETQYF; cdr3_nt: TGTGCCAGCAGTTTAGGTACGGGGACACAAGAGACCCAGTACTTC
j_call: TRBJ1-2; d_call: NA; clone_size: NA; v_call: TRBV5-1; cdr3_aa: CASSSESDARPNYGYTF; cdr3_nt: TGCGCCAGCAGCTCCGAAAGCGACGCCCGGCCTAACTATGGCTACACCTTC
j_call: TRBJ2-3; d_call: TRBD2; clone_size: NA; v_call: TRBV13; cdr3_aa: CASSSGGDRTDTQYF; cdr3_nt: TGTGCCAGCAGTTCCGGGGGGGATCGAACAGATACGCAGTATTTT
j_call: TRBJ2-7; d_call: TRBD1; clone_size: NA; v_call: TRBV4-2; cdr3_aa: CASSQEGQGAAYEQYF; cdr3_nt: TGTGCCAGCAGCCAAGAGGGACAGGGGGCCGCCTACGAGCAGTACTTC
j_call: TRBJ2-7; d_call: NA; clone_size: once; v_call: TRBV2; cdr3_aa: CASSPVREQYF; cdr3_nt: TGTGCCAGCAGCCCCGTCCGGGAGCAGTACTTC
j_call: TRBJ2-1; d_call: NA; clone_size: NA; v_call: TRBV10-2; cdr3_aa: CASSRTPNNEQFF; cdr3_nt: TGCGCCAGCAGCAGGACTCCTAACAATGAGCAGTTCTTC
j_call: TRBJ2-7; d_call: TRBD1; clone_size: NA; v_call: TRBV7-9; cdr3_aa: CASGTGGTSYEQYF; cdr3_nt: TGTGCCAGCGGAACAGGGGGCACTTCCTACGAGCAGTACTTC
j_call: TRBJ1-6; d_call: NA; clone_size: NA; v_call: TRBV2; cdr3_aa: CASSERVSNSPLHF; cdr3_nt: TGTGCCAGCAGTGAAAGGGTTTCTAATTCACCCCTCCACTTT
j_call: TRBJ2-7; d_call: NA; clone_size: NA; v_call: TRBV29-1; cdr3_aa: CSVRDPYSYEQYF; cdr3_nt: TGCAGCGTACGCGACCCGTACTCCTACGAGCAGTACTTC
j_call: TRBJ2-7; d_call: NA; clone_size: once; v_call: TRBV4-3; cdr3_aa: CASSQDFPTPLYF; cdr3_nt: TGCGCCAGCAGCCAAGATTTTCCCACACCCCTTTACTTC
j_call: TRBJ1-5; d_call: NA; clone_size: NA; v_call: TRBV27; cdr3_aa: CASPGQGQINQPQHF; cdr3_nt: TGTGCCAGCCCCGGGCAGGGTCAAATCAATCAGCCCCAGCATTTT
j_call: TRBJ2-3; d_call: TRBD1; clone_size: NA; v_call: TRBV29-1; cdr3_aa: CSVRDDRGGWYF; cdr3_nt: TGCAGCGTCCGGGATGACAGGGGTGGATGGTATTTT
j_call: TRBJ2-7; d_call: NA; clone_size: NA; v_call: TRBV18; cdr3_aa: CASSRVRGSYEQYF; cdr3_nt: TGTGCCAGCTCACGGGTCAGGGGCTCCTACGAGCAGTACTTC
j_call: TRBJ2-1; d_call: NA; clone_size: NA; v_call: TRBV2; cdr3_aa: CASSYRGANEQFF; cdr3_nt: TGTGCCAGCAGTTATCGGGGGGCTAATGAGCAGTTCTTC
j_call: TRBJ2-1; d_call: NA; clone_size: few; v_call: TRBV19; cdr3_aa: CASSMGSYNEQFF; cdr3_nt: TGTGCCAGTAGTATGGGGAGCTACAATGAGCAGTTCTTC
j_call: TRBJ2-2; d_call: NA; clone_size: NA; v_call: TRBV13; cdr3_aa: CASSWSNGELFF; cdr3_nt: TGTGCCAGCAGCTGGTCTAACGGGGAGCTGTTTTTT
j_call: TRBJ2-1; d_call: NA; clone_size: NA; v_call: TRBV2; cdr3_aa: CASPPLQSEQFF; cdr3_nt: TGTGCCAGCCCCCCCTTGCAATCTGAGCAGTTCTTC
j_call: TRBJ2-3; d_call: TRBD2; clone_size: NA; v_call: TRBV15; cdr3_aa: CATSRDWSGVTDTQYF; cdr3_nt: TGTGCCACCAGCAGAGACTGGAGCGGGGTCACAGATACGCAGTATTTT
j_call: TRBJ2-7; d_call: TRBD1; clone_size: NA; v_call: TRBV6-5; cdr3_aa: CASSYSMAGGEQYF; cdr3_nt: TGTGCCAGCAGTTACTCGATGGCAGGGGGCGAGCAGTACTTC
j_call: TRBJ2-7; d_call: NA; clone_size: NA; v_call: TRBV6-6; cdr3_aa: CASSNGHEQYF; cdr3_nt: TGTGCCAGCAGCAATGGGCACGAGCAGTACTTC
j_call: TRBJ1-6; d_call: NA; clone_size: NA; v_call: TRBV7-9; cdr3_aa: CASSSGAVSSNSPLHF; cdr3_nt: TGTGCCAGCAGCTCCGGCGCGGTTTCCTCCAATTCACCCCTCCACTTT
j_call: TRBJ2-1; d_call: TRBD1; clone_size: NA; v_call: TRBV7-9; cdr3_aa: CASSSPVDRGSDEQFF; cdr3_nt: TGTGCCAGCAGCTCCCCGGTAGACAGGGGTTCCGATGAGCAGTTCTTC
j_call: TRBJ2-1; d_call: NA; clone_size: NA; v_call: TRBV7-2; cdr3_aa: CASSFKGYNEQFF; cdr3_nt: TGTGCCAGCAGCTTTAAGGGCTACAATGAGCAGTTCTTC
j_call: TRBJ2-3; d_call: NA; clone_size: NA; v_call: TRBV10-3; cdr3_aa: CAISETRSGDTQYF; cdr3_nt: TGTGCCATCAGTGAGACGAGGTCAGGAGATACGCAGTATTTT
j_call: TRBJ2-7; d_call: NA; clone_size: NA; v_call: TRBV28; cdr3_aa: CASRLGDAGPYEQYF; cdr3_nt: TGTGCCAGCAGACTAGGAGACGCCGGTCCCTACGAGCAGTACTTC
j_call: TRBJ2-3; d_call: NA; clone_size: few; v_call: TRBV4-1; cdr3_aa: CASSHGGDTQYF; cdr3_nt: TGCGCCAGCAGCCACGGAGGAGATACGCAGTATTTT
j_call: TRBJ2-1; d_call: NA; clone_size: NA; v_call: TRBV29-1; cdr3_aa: CSVDRGLYNEQFF; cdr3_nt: TGCAGCGTTGACAGGGGCCTCTACAATGAGCAGTTCTTC
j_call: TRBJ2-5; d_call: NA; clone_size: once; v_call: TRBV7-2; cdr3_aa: CASSPTGKETQYF; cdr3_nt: TGTGCCAGCAGCCCTACGGGTAAAGAGACCCAGTACTTC
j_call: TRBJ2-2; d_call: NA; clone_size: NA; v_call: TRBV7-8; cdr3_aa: CASSTRGGVSGELFF; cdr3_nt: TGTGCCAGCAGCACCCGGGGCGGGGTTTCCGGGGAGCTGTTTTTT
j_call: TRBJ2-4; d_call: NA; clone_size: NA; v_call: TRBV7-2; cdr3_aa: CASSLGVGDIQYF; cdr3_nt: TGTGCCAGCAGCTTAGGTGTCGGGGACATTCAGTACTTC
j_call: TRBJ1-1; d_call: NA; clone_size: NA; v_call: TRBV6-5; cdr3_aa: CASSCIAFF; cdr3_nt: TGTGCCAGCAGCTGTATCGCTTTCTTT
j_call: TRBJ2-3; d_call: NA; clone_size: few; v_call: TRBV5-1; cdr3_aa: CASSRGPLTDTQYF; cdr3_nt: TGCGCCAGCAGCCGGGGACCACTCACAGATACGCAGTATTTT
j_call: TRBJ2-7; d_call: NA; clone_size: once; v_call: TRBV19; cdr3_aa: CASSIEGHYAASDEQYF; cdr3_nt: TGTGCCAGTAGTATAGAGGGACATTACGCCGCATCTGACGAGCAGTACTTC
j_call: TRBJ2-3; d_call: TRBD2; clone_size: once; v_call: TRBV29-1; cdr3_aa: CSVDSSGGTDTQYF; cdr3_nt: TGCAGCGTTGACTCTAGCGGGGGCACAGATACGCAGTATTTT
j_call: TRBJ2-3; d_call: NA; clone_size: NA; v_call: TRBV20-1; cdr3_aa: CSWGMDTQYF; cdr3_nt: TGTTCTTGGGGGATGGATACGCAGTATTTT
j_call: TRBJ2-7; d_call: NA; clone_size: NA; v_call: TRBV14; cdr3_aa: CASSQGSSEQYF; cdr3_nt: TGTGCCAGCAGCCAAGGGTCGTCCGAGCAGTACTTC
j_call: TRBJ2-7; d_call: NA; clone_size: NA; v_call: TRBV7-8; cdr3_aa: CASSFDPGYEQYF; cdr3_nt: TGTGCCAGCAGCTTCGACCCAGGGTACGAGCAGTACTTC
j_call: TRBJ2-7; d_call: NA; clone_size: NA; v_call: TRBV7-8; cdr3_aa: CASSRGRGWEQYF; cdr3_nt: TGTGCCAGCAGCCGGGGCCGGGGATGGGAGCAGTACTTC
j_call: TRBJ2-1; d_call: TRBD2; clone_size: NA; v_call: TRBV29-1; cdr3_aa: CSFPTSGVSYNEQFF; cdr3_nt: TGCAGCTTTCCAACTAGCGGGGTCTCCTACAATGAGCAGTTCTTC
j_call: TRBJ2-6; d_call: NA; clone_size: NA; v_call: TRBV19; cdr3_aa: CASTLTGGRISGANVLTF; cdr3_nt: TGTGCCAGTACCCTCACCGGGGGGCGCATCTCTGGGGCCAACGTCCTGACTTTC
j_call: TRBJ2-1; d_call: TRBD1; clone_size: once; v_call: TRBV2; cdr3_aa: CASSEGTGTPEYNEQFF; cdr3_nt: TGTGCCAGCAGTGAAGGGACAGGGACCCCCGAGTACAATGAGCAGTTCTTC
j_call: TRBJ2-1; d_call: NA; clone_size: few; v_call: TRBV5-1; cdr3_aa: CASSSSSPTYNEQFF; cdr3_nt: TGCGCCAGCAGCTCTAGCTCCCCTACCTACAATGAGCAGTTCTTC